This T cell receptor beta chain was identified in a study of blood T cell repertoires in COVID-19. V was pared by 2 bases and J by 3 bases, with 14 bases between. The CDR3 is 15 residues long. Per the germline V gene, CDR1 is SGHTA and CDR2 is FQGTGA. Sequencing used immunoSEQ multiplex PCR; TCRdb keeps in-frame clones, though not all of them. Of about 300,000 clones listed, around nine tenths were seen once; the top ten hold 4.5% to 6.5%. Recovered participants had two consecutive negative NP/OP PCR tests, healthcare professional clearance, or symptom resolution. This TCR came from a man in his sixties who had recovered from COVID-19. The V call is TRBV7-3, the J call TRBJ2-7; D is possibly TRBD1 (6 bases). The sequenced sample was PBMCs or T cells enriched from blood (not recorded which). This CDR3 reads CASSLGQGPYYEQYF. The CDR3 DNA is TGTGCCAGCAGCTTAGGGCAGGGGCCTTACTACGAGCAGTACTTC.